This T cell receptor beta chain is drawn from a study of shared clonotypes between healthy human individuals. Over several immunoSEQ plates, each subset's genomic DNA was distributed in even portions. Sorted subsets were amplified in replicate PCRs using approximately 0.2 ug DNA, roughly 30,000 T cell genomes. Some clones are missing from TCRdb's copy, which holds only in-frame ones; the method was immunoSEQ multiplex PCR. This table has under 550,000 clones, about 96% appearing once. Germline CDR1 reads ENHRY; CDR2 reads SYGVKD. Trimming removed 4 bases from V and 5 bases from J; junction bases left unmatched: 2. The CDR3 contains 14 residues.

The clonotype comes from a woman aged 25 to 39 in good health. Sequencing was carried out using naive CD4+ T cells sorted from blood. Subset meaning: CD45RA+ positively selected. This chain uses TRBV10-3 with TRBJ1-5, with 10 nucleotides matching TRBD1. CDR3 sequence (DNA): TGTGCCATCAGTGTGGACAGGGGGGATCAGCCCCAGCATTTT. It is translated as CAISVDRGDQPQHF.